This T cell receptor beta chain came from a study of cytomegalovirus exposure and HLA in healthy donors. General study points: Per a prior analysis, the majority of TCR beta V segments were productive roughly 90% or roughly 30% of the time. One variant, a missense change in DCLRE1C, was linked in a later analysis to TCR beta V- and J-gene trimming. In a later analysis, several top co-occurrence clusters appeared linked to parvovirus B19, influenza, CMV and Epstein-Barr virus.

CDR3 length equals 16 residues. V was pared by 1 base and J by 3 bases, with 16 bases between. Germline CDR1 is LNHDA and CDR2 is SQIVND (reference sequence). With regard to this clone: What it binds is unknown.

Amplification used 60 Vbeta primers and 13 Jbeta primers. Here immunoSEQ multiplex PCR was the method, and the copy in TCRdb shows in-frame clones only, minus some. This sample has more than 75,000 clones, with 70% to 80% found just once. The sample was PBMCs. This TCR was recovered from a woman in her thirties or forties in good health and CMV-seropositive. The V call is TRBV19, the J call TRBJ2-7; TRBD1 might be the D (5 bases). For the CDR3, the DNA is TGTGCCAGTAGTATAGGAACGGCCGTGGGGCTCTACGAGCAGTACTTC. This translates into CASSIGTAVGLYEQYF. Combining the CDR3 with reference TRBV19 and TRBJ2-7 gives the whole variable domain DGGITQSPKYLFRKEGQNVTLSCEQNLNHDAMYWYRQDPGQGLRLIYYSQIVNDFQKGDIAEGYSVSREKKESFPLTVTSAQKNPTAFYLCASSIGTAVGLYEQYFGPGTRLTVT.